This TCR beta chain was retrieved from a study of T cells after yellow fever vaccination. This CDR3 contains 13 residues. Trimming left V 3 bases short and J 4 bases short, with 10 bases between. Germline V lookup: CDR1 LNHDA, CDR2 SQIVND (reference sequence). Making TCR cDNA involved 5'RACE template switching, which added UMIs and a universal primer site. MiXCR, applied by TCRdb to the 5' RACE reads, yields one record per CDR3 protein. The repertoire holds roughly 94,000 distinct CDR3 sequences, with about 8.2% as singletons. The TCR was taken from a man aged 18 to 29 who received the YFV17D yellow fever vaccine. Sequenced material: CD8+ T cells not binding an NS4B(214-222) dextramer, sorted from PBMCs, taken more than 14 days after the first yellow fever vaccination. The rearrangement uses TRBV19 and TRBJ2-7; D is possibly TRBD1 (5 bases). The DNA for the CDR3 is TGTGCCAGTAGTATGGGGCAGATGTACGAGCAGTACTTC. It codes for CASSMGQMYEQYF.